The clone carrying this T cell receptor beta chain occurred a few times. Trimming removed 8 bases at V and 4 bases at J, with 18 bases between. The CDR3 runs to 15 residues. CDR1 and CDR2 (germline): SGHTA, FQGNSA. Donors each provided about 10 milliliters of peripheral blood. The second PCR ran roughly 6 to 11 cycles with a sample-barcoded 5' primer and J-beta primers. Each CDR3 protein is one row after TCRdb ran MiXCR on the 5' RACE reads. The sample holds 1.5 million to 1.8 million distinct CDR3 sequences, about 42% seen once. These data originate in a study of blood T cells in healthy people across ages.

The sample comprised blood. The chain combines TRBV7-2 with TRBJ2-1, with a weak D call TRBD2 (6 bases). The source of this sequence is a young woman in good health. CDR3 DNA sequence: TGTGCCAGCGGGTCCTCGGCGGGGCATTACAATGAGCAGTTCTTC. Translated, it gives CASGSSAGHYNEQFF.